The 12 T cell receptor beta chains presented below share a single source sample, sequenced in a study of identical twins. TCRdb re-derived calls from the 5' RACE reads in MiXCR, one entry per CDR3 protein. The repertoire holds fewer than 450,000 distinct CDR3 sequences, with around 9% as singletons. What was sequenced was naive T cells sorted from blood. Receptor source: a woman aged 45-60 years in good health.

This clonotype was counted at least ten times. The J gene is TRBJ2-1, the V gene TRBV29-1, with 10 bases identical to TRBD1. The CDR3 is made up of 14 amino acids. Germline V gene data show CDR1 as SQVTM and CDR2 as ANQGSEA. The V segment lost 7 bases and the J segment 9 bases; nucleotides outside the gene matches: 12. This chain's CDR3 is CSATVGTGAAEQFF. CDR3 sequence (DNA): TGCAGCGCCACCGTGGGGACAGGGGCAGCTGAGCAGTTCTTC.

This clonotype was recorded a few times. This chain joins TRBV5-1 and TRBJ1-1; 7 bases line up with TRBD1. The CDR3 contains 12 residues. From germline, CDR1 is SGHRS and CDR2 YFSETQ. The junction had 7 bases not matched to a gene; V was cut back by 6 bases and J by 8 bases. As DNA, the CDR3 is TGCGCCAGCACCACTTGGGACAGCGAAGCTTTCTTT. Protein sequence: CASTTWDSEAFF.

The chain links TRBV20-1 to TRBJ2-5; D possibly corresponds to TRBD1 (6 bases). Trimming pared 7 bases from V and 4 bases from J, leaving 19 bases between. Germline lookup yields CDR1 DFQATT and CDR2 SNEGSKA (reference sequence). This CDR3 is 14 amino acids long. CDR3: CSVPRTGRRETQYF. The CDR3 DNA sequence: TGCAGTGTCCCCAGAACAGGGCGTCGAGAGACCCAGTACTTC.

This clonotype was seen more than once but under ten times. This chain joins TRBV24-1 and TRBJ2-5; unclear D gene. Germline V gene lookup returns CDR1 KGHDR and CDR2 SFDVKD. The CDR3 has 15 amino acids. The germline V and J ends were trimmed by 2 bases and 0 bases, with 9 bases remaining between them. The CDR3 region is CATSDSTAYQETQYF. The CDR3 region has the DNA TGTGCCACCAGTGATTCGACTGCGTACCAAGAGACCCAGTACTTC.

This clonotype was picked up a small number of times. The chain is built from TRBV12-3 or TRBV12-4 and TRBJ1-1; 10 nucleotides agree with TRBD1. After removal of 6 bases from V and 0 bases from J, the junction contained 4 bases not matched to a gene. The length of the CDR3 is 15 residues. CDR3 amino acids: CASSYGTGVNTEAFF. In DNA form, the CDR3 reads TGTGCCAGCAGCTACGGGACAGGGGTGAACACTGAAGCTTTCTTT.

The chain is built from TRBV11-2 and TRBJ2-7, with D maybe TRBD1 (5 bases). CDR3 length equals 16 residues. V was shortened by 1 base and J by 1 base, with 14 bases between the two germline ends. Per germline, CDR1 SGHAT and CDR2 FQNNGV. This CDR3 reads CASSLGVRVESYEQYV. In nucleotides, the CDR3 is TGTGCCAGCAGCTTAGGGGTCAGGGTGGAATCCTACGAGCAGTACGTC.

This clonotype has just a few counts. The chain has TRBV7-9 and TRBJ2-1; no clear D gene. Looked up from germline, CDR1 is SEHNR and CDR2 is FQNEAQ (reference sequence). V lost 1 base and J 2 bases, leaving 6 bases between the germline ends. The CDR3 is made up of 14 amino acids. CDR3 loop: CASSLGPTYNEQFF. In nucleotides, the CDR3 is TGTGCCAGCAGCTTAGGGCCTACCTACAATGAGCAGTTCTTC.

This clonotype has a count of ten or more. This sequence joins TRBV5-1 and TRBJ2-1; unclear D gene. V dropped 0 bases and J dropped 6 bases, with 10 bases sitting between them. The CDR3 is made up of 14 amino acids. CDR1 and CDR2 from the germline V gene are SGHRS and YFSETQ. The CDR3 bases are TGCGCCAGCAGCTTGGCTGGGTTCGCCAATGAGCAGTTCTTC. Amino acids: CASSLAGFANEQFF.

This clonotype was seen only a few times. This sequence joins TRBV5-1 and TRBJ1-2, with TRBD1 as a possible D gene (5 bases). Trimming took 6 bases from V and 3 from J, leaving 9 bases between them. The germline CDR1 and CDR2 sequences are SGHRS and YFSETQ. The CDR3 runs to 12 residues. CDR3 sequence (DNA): TGCGCCAGCAAAGGGGACTACTATGGCTACACCTTC. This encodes CASKGDYYGYTF.

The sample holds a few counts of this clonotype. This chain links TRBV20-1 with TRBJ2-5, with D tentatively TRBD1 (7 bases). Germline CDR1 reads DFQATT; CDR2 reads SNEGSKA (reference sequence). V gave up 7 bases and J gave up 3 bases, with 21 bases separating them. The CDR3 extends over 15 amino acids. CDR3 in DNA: TGCAGTGTTCCTTGGGCGGGCAGGGGGGAAGAGACCCAGTACTTC. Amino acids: CSVPWAGRGEETQYF.

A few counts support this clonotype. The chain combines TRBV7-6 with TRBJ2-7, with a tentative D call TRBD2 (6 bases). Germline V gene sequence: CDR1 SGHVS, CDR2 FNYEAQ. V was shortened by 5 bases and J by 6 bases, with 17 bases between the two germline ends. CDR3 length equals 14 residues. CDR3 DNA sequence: TGTGCCAGCAGCATCGGGAGAACGGCGGCCGAGCAGTACTTC. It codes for CASSIGRTAAEQYF.

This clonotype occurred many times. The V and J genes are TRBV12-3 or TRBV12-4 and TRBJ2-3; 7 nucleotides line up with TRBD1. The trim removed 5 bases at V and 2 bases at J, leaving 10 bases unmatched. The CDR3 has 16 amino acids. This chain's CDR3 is CASSPTGQTDTDTQYF. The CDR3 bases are TGTGCCAGCAGTCCGACGGGACAGACCGACACAGATACGCAGTATTTT.